This T cell receptor beta chain was recorded in a study of T cell responses to AZD1222 COVID-19 vaccine. Sequencing was performed with immunoSEQ multiplex PCR; in TCRdb, only in-frame clones are kept and a portion is missing. The table shows approximately 110,000 clones, with about nine tenths occurring only once. CDR3 length: 11 amino acids. Trimming cost V 5 bases and J 9 bases, with 11 bases left between them. In germline, CDR1 is DFQATT, CDR2 SNEGSKA (reference sequence). Sample: peripheral blood, taken 28 days after the second AZD1222 dose. This chain connects TRBV20-1 to TRBJ2-1; unclear D gene. This receptor was identified in an adult who received the AZD1222 COVID-19 vaccine. The DNA for the CDR3 is TGCAGTGCTGAAACGGCCACTGAGCAGTTCTTC. Translating it yields CSAETATEQFF.